A selection of T cell receptor beta chains follows, all from one sample in a study of T cells in Graves' hyperthyroidism and ophthalmopathy. TCRdb passed the multiplex PCR reads through MiXCR, listing each CDR3 protein once. The table records hundreds of thousands of distinct CDR3 sequences, just under 45% of them present only once. Material for sequencing was peripheral blood or thyroid tissue (not recorded which). Receptor source: an adult man with Graves' disease, either hyperthyroidism or ophthalmopathy (not recorded which). Both conserved end residues are part of each CDR3. Fields, in order: V gene, D gene, J gene, clone size, CDR3 DNA, CDR3 protein. A D gene is named only where the DNA matches it firmly. The listing skips clone size in some rows; elsewhere it reads once, few, many or a size class.

TRBV13	NA	TRBJ2-2	NA	TGTGCCAGCAGCCTCCGTGACGTGAACACCGGGGAGCTGTTTTTT	CASSLRDVNTGELFF
TRBV7-9	TRBD1	TRBJ2-2	few	TGTGCCAGCAGCTCCACAGGGGAGAACACCGGGGAGCTGTTTTTT	CASSSTGENTGELFF
TRBV12-3/TRBV12-4	TRBD1	TRBJ2-2	few	TGTGCCAGCAGGACCAAGACAGGGGATGGGACCGGGGAGCTGTTTTTT	CASRTKTGDGTGELFF
TRBV7-2	TRBD1	TRBJ1-5	NA	TGTGCCAGCTCTCTTGGGACAGGGATAAGCAATCAGCCCCAGCATTTT	CASSLGTGISNQPQHF
TRBV10-3	NA	TRBJ1-3	many	TGTGCCACCCTGTCAGGGGATGGAAACACCATATATTTT	CATLSGDGNTIYF
TRBV12-3/TRBV12-4	NA	TRBJ1-2	NA	TGTGCCACGACTGGCCATAACTATGGCTACACCTTC	CATTGHNYGYTF
TRBV2	NA	TRBJ1-2	NA	TGTGCCAGCCGCGAAGTACAGAGGTCTGGCTACACCTTC	CASREVQRSGYTF
TRBV29-1	TRBD1	TRBJ2-7	NA	TGCAGCGTTGAAACCGGGGACAGAACCTACGAGCAGTACTTC	CSVETGDRTYEQYF
TRBV2	NA	TRBJ1-4	NA	TGTGCCAGCAGTGTGGCGGGAAAAGAAAAACTGTTTTTT	CASSVAGKEKLFF
TRBV7-3	TRBD1	TRBJ1-1	NA	TGTGCCAGCAGCACTAGACAGGGGGCCGGCACTGAAGCTTTCTTT	CASSTRQGAGTEAFF
TRBV25-1	NA	TRBJ1-4	once	TGTGCCAGCTCCCTTTCGGCTAATGAAAAACTGTTTTTT	CASSLSANEKLFF
TRBV2	NA	TRBJ2-7	NA	TGTGCCAGCAGCGGCCAGTTCTCTTACGAGCAGTACTTC	CASSGQFSYEQYF
TRBV2	NA	TRBJ2-6	NA	TGTGCCAGCAGTGAAGGGGGGATGGGGGCCAACGTCCTGACTTTC	CASSEGGMGANVLTF
TRBV25-1	TRBD1	TRBJ1-2	NA	TGTGCCGGACAGGGGAGCTGGTATGGCTACACCTTC	CAGQGSWYGYTF
TRBV20-1	TRBD1	TRBJ1-1	NA	TGCAGTGCTAGAGGCGATGGACAGGGGGAGACTGAAGCTTTCTTT	CSARGDGQGETEAFF
TRBV15	NA	TRBJ2-7	NA	TGTGCCACCAGCAGAGCCAAGACAGGCGGGTCCTACGAGCAGTACTTC	CATSRAKTGGSYEQYF
TRBV20-1	NA	TRBJ2-3	once	TGCAGTGCTCCGACAAAGACGGTTTCTAGCACAGATACGCAGTATTTT	CSAPTKTVSSTDTQYF
TRBV6-1	NA	TRBJ2-7	NA	TGTGCCAGCAGACCGGACGGGAGCTCCTACGAGCAGTACTTC	CASRPDGSSYEQYF
TRBV6-1	NA	TRBJ1-2	many	TGTGCCAGCAGTGAAACAGCGGCGGGCTACACCTTC	CASSETAAGYTF
TRBV12-3/TRBV12-4	NA	TRBJ1-5	NA	TGTGCCAGCAGGGGGAGGGCCGAGGAGACCCAGCATTTT	CASRGRAEETQHF
TRBV29-1	NA	TRBJ2-2	few	TGCAGCGTTGGTGGGGCGGCGAACACCGGGGAGCTGTTTTTT	CSVGGAANTGELFF
TRBV25-1	NA	TRBJ1-1	NA	TGTGCTCGAATGGGGGGCCGGACTGAAGCTTTCTTT	CARMGGRTEAFF
TRBV29-1	TRBD1	TRBJ2-7	once	TGCAGCGTTCAAACCGGGACAGGGAGCTACGAGCAGTACTTC	CSVQTGTGSYEQYF
TRBV13	TRBD1	TRBJ1-1	NA	TGTGCCAGCAGCTCAGACGGGACAGGGAGGCTAAGGCACACTGAAGCTTTCTTT	CASSSDGTGRLRHTEAFF
TRBV6-4	NA	TRBJ2-5	NA	TGTGCCAGCAGTGACGCTACGGGGGCCCAGTACTTC	CASSDATGAQYF
TRBV24-1	TRBD2	TRBJ2-3	NA	TGTGCCACCGGAGCGGGAGGCGAGACGGGCACAGATACGCAGTATTTT	CATGAGGETGTDTQYF
TRBV7-8	NA	TRBJ2-7	few	TGTGCCAGCAGCTTAGTGCGGACAAAAACCTACGAGCAGTACTTC	CASSLVRTKTYEQYF
TRBV7-2	NA	TRBJ1-3	NA	TGTGCCAGCAGGTATGAAGGGAACACCATATATTTT	CASRYEGNTIYF
TRBV25-1	NA	TRBJ2-7	NA	TGTGCCTGCAAGGACAGCCGGGGTACCTACGAGCAGTACTTC	CACKDSRGTYEQYF
TRBV2	TRBD1	TRBJ1-1	few	TGTGCCAGCAGTAGTGACAGGGGGCTTGCTTTCTTT	CASSSDRGLAFF
TRBV29-1	TRBD1	TRBJ2-2	NA	TGCAGCGTTTACGGACAGGGGGAAACCGGGGAGCTGTTTTTT	CSVYGQGETGELFF
TRBV20-1	TRBD1	TRBJ2-7	NA	TGCAGTGCTAGAGGCGGACAGGGTGGTCGAAGGGAGCAGTACTTC	CSARGGQGGRREQYF
TRBV5-1	TRBD1	TRBJ1-4	few	TGCGCCAGCAGCCCAGCCCCGGGACAGAATGAAAAACTGTTTTTT	CASSPAPGQNEKLFF